This record covers a single T cell receptor (beta chain). The antigen is undetermined. V lost 4 bases to trimming and J lost 4 bases; unmatched junction nucleotides: 5. This CDR3 contains 14 residues. Germline V gives CDR1 SGHVS, CDR2 FQNEAQ. Produced via immunoSEQ multiplex PCR; TCRdb's table is partial and in-frame only. The sample consists of 2 million or so clones, roughly 96% of them appearing once. The data derive from a study of shared clonotypes between healthy human individuals. Across the study: Contributing individuals were a couple of females and a few males aged 18 to 49. Study observations and caveats: In general, naive subsets displayed greater estimated richness than memory subsets did. There were few donors, and this limited the genetic and exposure-history diversity represented.

The investigators split CD4+ cells into a CD45RA+ naive subset and a CD45RA-negative memory subset. J is TRBJ2-7 and V is TRBV7-8; 9 nucleotides match TRBD1. This TCR derives from a man aged 18 to 30 in good health. Sequenced input: naive CD4+ T cells sorted from blood. The subset was: CD45RA+ positively selected. CDR3 sequence (DNA): TGTGCCAGCAGCTCCGGACAGGGGACTTACGAGCAGTACTTC. This translates into CASSSGQGTYEQYF.